Listed below are T cell receptor beta chains from one sample, sequenced in a study of blood T cell repertoires in COVID-19. The repertoire was sequenced with immunoSEQ multiplex PCR; TCRdb's copy has only in-frame clones and lacks some. The table includes hundreds of thousands of clones, roughly 85% detected once. What was sequenced was peripheral blood. The receptors stem from a woman aged 45-59 years who had recovered from COVID-19. The CDR3 runs from the conserved cysteine through the conserved F or W. Fields, in order: D gene, clone size, J gene, V gene, CDR3 DNA, CDR3 protein. A D gene is named only where the DNA matches it firmly. Size is omitted from some rows. Given values are once, few, many or a class for expanded clones.

NA	NA	TRBJ2-5	TRBV27	TGTGCCAGCTCTGATTACCAAACAGGATTAGAGACCCAGTACTTC	CASSDYQTGLETQYF
TRBD1	once	TRBJ1-1	TRBV12-5	TGTGCTAGTGGTTTGCCTCGACAGGGGTCGGCTGAAGCTTTCTTT	CASGLPRQGSAEAFF
TRBD2	few	TRBJ2-7	TRBV7-2	TGTGCCAGCAGCGCGGGACTAGCGGATTACGAGCAGTACTTC	CASSAGLADYEQYF
TRBD1	many	TRBJ1-2	TRBV6-5	TGTGCCAGCAGTTACAAAGCAGGGGGCGATGGCTACACCTTC	CASSYKAGGDGYTF
TRBD1	NA	TRBJ2-7	TRBV18	TGTGCCAGTTCCGAGGTGGACAGGGCCGAGCAGTACTTC	CASSEVDRAEQYF
NA	NA	TRBJ2-3	TRBV5-4	TGTGCCAGCAGCACAGAGAGCACAGATACGCAGTATTTT	CASSTESTDTQYF
TRBD1	NA	TRBJ1-2	TRBV7-9	TGTGCCAGCAGCTCTTCCGGGACAGTAAGTTTTGGCTACACCTTC	CASSSSGTVSFGYTF
TRBD1	NA	TRBJ2-2	TRBV6-5	TGTGCCAGCAGTTTGGGACAGGGCACCGGGGAGCTGTTTTTT	CASSLGQGTGELFF
TRBD2	NA	TRBJ2-5	TRBV5-4	TGTGCCAGCAGCCAAGTGCCTGGGACTAGCGGGAGTGGAGAGACCCAGTACTTC	CASSQVPGTSGSGETQYF
NA	NA	TRBJ2-7	TRBV7-9	TGTGCCAGCAGCCTTCAGTATAAGCAGTACTTC	CASSLQYKQYF
NA	once	TRBJ2-1	TRBV7-2	TGTGCCAGCAGCCGCGGGACCGACGCCCGCAATGAGCAGTTCTTC	CASSRGTDARNEQFF
TRBD1	NA	TRBJ1-6	TRBV6-5	TGTGCCAGCAGTTTTGAGGGCAGGGGGCCTCATTCACCCCTCCACTTT	CASSFEGRGPHSPLHF
TRBD1	NA	TRBJ1-2	TRBV6-5	TGTGCCAGCAGCGACAGGGCAAGCTACGGCTACACCTTC	CASSDRASYGYTF
NA	NA	TRBJ1-2	TRBV14	TGTGCCAGCAGCGAAGGGGCGCAGATTGGCTACACCTTC	CASSEGAQIGYTF
NA	few	TRBJ1-2	TRBV5-1	TGCGCCAGCAGCGCCGGAAGCACAGGCACTGGCTACACCTTC	CASSAGSTGTGYTF
TRBD2	NA	TRBJ2-1	TRBV27	TGTGCCAGCAGTTTCGGGACTATCAGGACGAGCTCCTACAATGAGCAGTTCTTC	CASSFGTIRTSSYNEQFF
NA	NA	TRBJ2-5	TRBV9	TGTGCCAGCGCCCGGACACTACAAGAGACCCAGTACTTC	CASARTLQETQYF
TRBD2	NA	TRBJ2-3	TRBV5-4	TGTGCCAGCAGCTTTCCGGTGGGCGGGAGGGTAGATACGCAGTATTTT	CASSFPVGGRVDTQYF
NA	NA	TRBJ1-6	TRBV27	TGTGCCAGCAGCCCCCTGGGGGGTGATAATTCACCCCTCCACTTT	CASSPLGGDNSPLHF
TRBD1	NA	TRBJ1-1	TRBV15	TGTGCCACCAGCAGAGAACAGGGGGCGAGAACTGAAGCTTTCTTT	CATSREQGARTEAFF
TRBD1	NA	TRBJ2-7	TRBV4-3	TGCGCCAGCAGCCAAGGGACAGGGGACTCCTACGAGCAGTACTTC	CASSQGTGDSYEQYF
NA	NA	TRBJ2-1	TRBV20-1	TGCAGTGCTCATTACAATGAGCAGTTCTTC	CSAHYNEQFF
NA	NA	TRBJ2-7	TRBV11-2	TGTGCCAGCAGCTCTAACAGTCCCCCCTACGAGCAGTACTTC	CASSSNSPPYEQYF
NA	NA	TRBJ1-4	TRBV10-1	TGCGCCAGCATCAACAGGCCAAATGAAAAACTGTTTTTT	CASINRPNEKLFF
TRBD1	NA	TRBJ2-5	TRBV2	TGTGCCAGCAGTGAGAATGGCGGGACAGGGAAAGAGACCCAGTACTTC	CASSENGGTGKETQYF
NA	NA	TRBJ2-2	TRBV5-4	TGTGCCAGCAGGCTTTCTAGCTCTCCTCCCGGGGAGCTGTTTTTT	CASRLSSSPPGELFF
NA	NA	TRBJ2-4	TRBV3-1/TRBV3-2	TGTGCCAGCAGCCCCGAGGGCAGGTCGAACATTCAGTACTTC	CASSPEGRSNIQYF
TRBD1	NA	TRBJ1-1	TRBV18	TGTGCCAGCTCCCCAACCGGGACAGGGACTTCGGAAGCTTTCTTT	CASSPTGTGTSEAFF
TRBD1	few	TRBJ2-1	TRBV6-5	TGTGCCAGCAGTTATGGGGGACAGGGGAAGTACGAGCAGTTCTTC	CASSYGGQGKYEQFF
NA	NA	TRBJ1-3	TRBV20-1	TGCAGTGCTAGGACGAGCCGGGCCATATATTTT	CSARTSRAIYF
NA	NA	TRBJ2-5	TRBV5-1	TGCGCCAGCAGCTTGTTTTTTGGGGGCTATGAGACCCAGTACTTC	CASSLFFGGYETQYF
TRBD2	NA	TRBJ2-7	TRBV5-1	TGCGCCAGCAGCTTTAGCGGGGTAAGAGAGCAGTACTTC	CASSFSGVREQYF
TRBD1	NA	TRBJ2-7	TRBV2	TGTGCCAGTCTACAGGGGCCCCACTCCTACGAGCAGTACTTC	CASLQGPHSYEQYF
TRBD1	NA	TRBJ1-4	TRBV27	TGTGCCAGCAGTTTACGAACAGGGGGAAATAATGAAAAACTGTTTTTT	CASSLRTGGNNEKLFF
TRBD2	NA	TRBJ2-3	TRBV6-2/TRBV6-3	TGTGCCAGCAGTTGGGGGGGTTTGGGGGATACGCAGTATTTT	CASSWGGLGDTQYF
NA	NA	TRBJ2-1	TRBV2	TGTGCCAGCATGCCCCTAGGCTACAATGAGCAGTTCTTC	CASMPLGYNEQFF
TRBD2	once	TRBJ2-1	TRBV7-2	TGTGCCAGCAGCTTGATGCGGGGGATATACAATGAGCAGTTCTTC	CASSLMRGIYNEQFF
NA	NA	TRBJ1-2	TRBV3-1/TRBV3-2	TGTGCCAGCAGCCAACAGGCCGACACCGCTAACACCTTC	CASSQQADTANTF
TRBD1	NA	TRBJ2-2	TRBV10-1	TGCGCCAGCATAGACTTGGACAGGAGCAACACCGGGGAGCTGTTTTTT	CASIDLDRSNTGELFF
NA	NA	TRBJ1-6	TRBV30	TGTGCCTGGAGTTACCTGGACAGAAACCTTAATTCACCCCTCCACTTT	CAWSYLDRNLNSPLHF
TRBD2	few	TRBJ2-7	TRBV7-9	TGTGCCAGCAGCACCCGGGCGGGGGAGGTCGAGCAGTACTTC	CASSTRAGEVEQYF
NA	NA	TRBJ1-4	TRBV28	TGTGCCAGCACCCCCCAGGGAGGACTTGTTGAAAAACTGTTTTTT	CASTPQGGLVEKLFF
TRBD2	NA	TRBJ2-1	TRBV27	TGTGCCAGCAGTTTGAGAACGGGGACTAGCGGAGGTTTTGCTAATGAGCAGTTCTTC	CASSLRTGTSGGFANEQFF
NA	NA	TRBJ1-2	TRBV5-5	TGTGCCAGCGGTCAGCGGGACTATGGCTACACCTTC	CASGQRDYGYTF
TRBD1	NA	TRBJ1-1	TRBV11-3	TGTGCCAGCAGCGTACAGGGGGGCACTGAAGCTTTCTTT	CASSVQGGTEAFF
NA	few	TRBJ1-2	TRBV14	TGTGCCAGCAGCGCTAACACAGGGTCCGTCTACTATGGCTACACCTTC	CASSANTGSVYYGYTF
NA	NA	TRBJ1-1	TRBV6-6	TGTGCCAGCAGCCCCCAGGGGACGAACACTGAAGCTTTCTTT	CASSPQGTNTEAFF
NA	NA	TRBJ1-4	TRBV20-1	TGCAGTGCTAGAGTGGAGGAAAAACTGTTTTTT	CSARVEEKLFF
TRBD2	once	TRBJ2-7	TRBV18	TGTGCCAGCACACCCCTAGCGGGAGGGCGGAGCGAGCAGTACTTC	CASTPLAGGRSEQYF
TRBD1	NA	TRBJ1-1	TRBV6-5	TGTGCCAGCAGTCGAAGACAGGGGTCGGGGGCTTTCTTT	CASSRRQGSGAFF
NA	NA	TRBJ1-1	TRBV28	TGTGCCAGCAGTTCTCCAGGGCAGTCCACTGAAGCTTTCTTT	CASSSPGQSTEAFF
NA	few	TRBJ2-7	TRBV28	TGTGCCAGCTGGGCCCCTGGTAGCTCCTACGAGCAGTACTTC	CASWAPGSSYEQYF
TRBD2	NA	TRBJ2-7	TRBV28	TGTGCCAGCAGTCAACCAGGACTAGCGGGGCGCTACGAGCAGTACTTC	CASSQPGLAGRYEQYF
NA	NA	TRBJ2-5	TRBV3-1/TRBV3-2	TGTGCCAGCAGCCAGACCCGACAGCGCCTACAGTACTTC	CASSQTRQRLQYF
NA	NA	TRBJ2-3	TRBV18	TGTGCCAGCTCACCGGTAGAGGGCACAGATACGCAGTATTTT	CASSPVEGTDTQYF
TRBD1	once	TRBJ2-5	TRBV19	TGTGCCAGTAGTAGGGACAGGGGACAAGAGACCCAGTACTTC	CASSRDRGQETQYF
TRBD1	NA	TRBJ2-3	TRBV5-1	TGCGCCAGCAGCGCCCGGGACAGGGTCCCAGATACGCAGTATTTT	CASSARDRVPDTQYF
TRBD1	NA	TRBJ2-7	TRBV29-1	TGCAGCGTTTGGGGACAGGGGTGGGGCTACGAGCAGTACTTC	CSVWGQGWGYEQYF
NA	NA	TRBJ1-1	TRBV10-3	TGTGCCATCAGTGAGTCGGACCGGGGTTCAGCTTTCTTT	CAISESDRGSAFF
TRBD2	NA	TRBJ2-7	TRBV3-1/TRBV3-2	TGTGCCAGCAGCGGCCTAGCGGGAGCTCGGGATGAGCAGTACTTC	CASSGLAGARDEQYF